The 16 T cell receptor beta chains below were found in one sample sequenced in a study of cytomegalovirus exposure and HLA in healthy donors. Both 60 Vbeta primers and 13 Jbeta primers went into the PCR. Sequenced by immunoSEQ multiplex PCR; TCRdb stores in-frame clones only, minus some. The table includes 65,000 to 95,000 clones, about 80% detected once. The sample comprised PBMCs. The origin of the receptors is a man aged 50 or older in good health and CMV-seronegative.

In this sample, this clone turned up a few times. The gene calls are TRBV11-2 and TRBJ2-2, with 7 nucleotides matching TRBD2. This CDR3 is built from 14 residues. Per the germline V gene, CDR1 is SGHAT and CDR2 is FQNNGV. Trimming cost V 6 bases and J 1 base; bases outside gene matches: 2. The CDR3 sequence is CASRSGVNTGELFF. The CDR3, as DNA: TGTGCCAGCAGGAGCGGGGTGAACACCGGGGAGCTGTTTTTT.

V usage is TRBV10-3 and J usage is TRBJ2-5; 10 nucleotides align to TRBD1. The DNA end is a closer match to TRBJ2-7, so the J assignment may be wrong. CDR1 and CDR2 (germline): ENHRY, SYGVKD. The CDR3 contains 15 residues. The CDR3: CAISERGQGFYEQYF. CDR3 bases: TGTGCCATCAGTGAGAGGGGACAGGGGTTCTACGAGCAGTACTTC.

With regard to this clone: This sample also contains other DNA sequences that code for the same CDR3. The chain uses TRBV7-2 and TRBJ2-1, with TRBD2 matching over 10 bases. The J segment lost 3 bases and the V segment lost 3 bases, leaving 2 bases of the junction unmatched. CDR1 is SGHTA, CDR2 FQGNSA, per germline. CDR3 size: 15 residues. The CDR3 coding sequence is TGTGCCAGCAGCTTTGTAGCGGGGGGCTACAATGAGCAGTTCTTC. Amino acids: CASSFVAGGYNEQFF.

The chain carries TRBV4-2 and TRBJ1-3; possible D gene TRBD1, 6 bases. Deletions cut 0 bases from V and 4 bases from J, with 16 bases between. Germline V CDR1 and CDR2: LGHNA, YNFKEQ. The CDR3 consists of 17 residues. The CDR3: CASSQDNGGSSGNTIYF. Written as DNA, the CDR3 is TGTGCCAGCAGCCAAGATAATGGGGGCTCGTCGGGAAACACCATATATTTT.

The J gene is TRBJ1-3, the V gene TRBV5-4; a weak D match, TRBD1 (5 bases). Trimming removed 0 bases from V and 2 bases from J, with 12 bases in between. This CDR3 region has 16 residues. Germline V gene data show CDR1 as SGHNT and CDR2 as YYREEE (reference sequence). This CDR3 is CASSLEGAVTGNTIYF. The CDR3 bases are TGTGCCAGCAGCTTGGAAGGGGCTGTTACTGGAAACACCATATATTTT.

V and J are TRBV6-6 and TRBJ1-5; TRBD1 might be the D (6 bases). Trimming took 5 bases from V and 1 from J, leaving 12 bases between them. CDR3 length: 15 amino acids. Germline V gives CDR1 MNHNY, CDR2 SVGAGI (reference sequence). The CDR3 here is CASSRGGDSNQPQHF. The CDR3 DNA sequence: TGTGCCAGCAGTAGGGGGGGGGACAGCAATCAGCCCCAGCATTTT.

The V call is TRBV5-1, the J call TRBJ2-1; 7 bases match TRBD2. Losses at the gene ends were 0 bases for V and 7 bases for J; bases not matched to a gene: 4. The CDR3 consists of 14 residues. Germline CDR1 reads SGHRS; CDR2 reads YFSETQ. CDR3 nucleotides: TGCGCCAGCAGCTTGGTGGGGGGGATGAATGAGCAGTTCTTC. Translation gives CASSLVGGMNEQFF.

This clone was counted a single time. The chain uses TRBV11-3 and TRBJ1-1; D is undetermined. The CDR3 length is 17 residues. From germline, CDR1 is SGHNT and CDR2 YENEEA. Trimming took 1 base from V and 0 from J, leaving 15 bases between them. Here the CDR3 DNA reads TGTGCCAGCAGCTTAGCGAGGCAAACCCTCATGAACACTGAAGCTTTCTTT. This sequence encodes CASSLARQTLMNTEAFF. The full variable domain, rest sourced from reference TRBV11-3 and TRBJ1-1, is EAGVVQSPRYKIIEKKQPVAFWCNPISGHNTLYWYLQNLGQGPELLIRYENEEAVDDSQLPKDRFSAERLKGVDSTLKIQPAELGDSAVYLCASSLARQTLMNTEAFFGQGTRLTVV.

This clone occurred a few times. The chain combines TRBV19 with TRBJ1-4; D perhaps matches TRBD1 (6 bases). Germline V gene sequence: CDR1 LNHDA, CDR2 SQIVND (reference sequence). This CDR3 contains 14 residues. With 6 bases removed from V and 4 bases from J, the gap between germline ends came to 12 bases. The CDR3 reads CASRSGTSNEKLFF. CDR3 DNA sequence: TGTGCCAGTAGATCCGGGACAAGTAATGAAAAACTGTTTTTT.

The chain uses TRBV19 and TRBJ2-1, with TRBD1 matching 11 bases. Germline loops: CDR1 LNHDA, CDR2 SQIVND (reference sequence). V lost 6 bases, J lost 8 bases, and 9 bases stayed unmatched. The CDR3 runs to 15 residues. CDR3 in DNA: TGTGCCAGTAGGGGACCGGGACAGGGGGGCCATGAGCAGTTCTTC. Translated, it gives CASRGPGQGGHEQFF.

V and J are TRBV19 and TRBJ1-2, with 10 bases matching TRBD1. V was clipped by 4 bases and J by 7 bases; unmatched bases: 3. The germline V gene encodes CDR1 LNHDA and CDR2 SQIVND (reference sequence). The CDR3 extends over 13 amino acids. The CDR3 here is CASSSDRGPGYTF. CDR3 DNA: TGTGCCAGTAGTAGTGACAGGGGGCCTGGCTACACCTTC.

The chain recombines TRBV7-9 with TRBJ1-4; 7 bases align to TRBD1. The CDR3 spans 19 residues. J was trimmed by 3 bases and V by 0 bases; bases with no gene match: 13. The germline V gene encodes CDR1 SEHNR and CDR2 FQNEAQ (reference sequence). This CDR3 is CASSLAPGTGDRANEKLFF. DNA for the CDR3: TGTGCCAGCAGCTTAGCGCCCGGAACGGGGGACAGAGCTAATGAAAAACTGTTTTTT.

V usage is TRBV7-9 and J usage is TRBJ1-2; the D gene is possibly TRBD1 (5 bases). Per the germline V gene, CDR1 is SEHNR and CDR2 is FQNEAQ (reference sequence). The germline V and J ends were trimmed by 5 bases and 8 bases, with 21 bases remaining between them. This CDR3 has 15 residues. CDR3 DNA: TGTGCCAGCAGCCCCACCCCCGCAGGGACTAAAGGCTACACCTTC. It yields the protein CASSPTPAGTKGYTF. Full variable domain (rest looked up from reference TRBV7-9 and TRBJ1-2): DTGVSQNPRHKITKRGQNVTFRCDPISEHNRLYWYRQTLGQGPEFLTYFQNEAQLEKSRLLSDRFSAERPKGSFSTLEIQRTEQGDSAMYLCASSPTPAGTKGYTFGSGTRLTVV.

The V and J genes are TRBV19 and TRBJ2-5; 10 bases match TRBD2. J lost 4 bases, V lost 3 bases, and 5 bases had no gene match. CDR3 size: 15 residues. CDR1 and CDR2 (germline): LNHDA, SQIVND (reference sequence). CDR3 amino acids: CASSISGGTAETQYF. The DNA of the CDR3 is TGTGCCAGTAGTATTAGCGGGGGGACGGCAGAGACCCAGTACTTC. The variable domain in full, completed from reference TRBV19 and TRBJ2-5, reads DGGITQSPKYLFRKEGQNVTLSCEQNLNHDAMYWYRQDPGQGLRLIYYSQIVNDFQKGDIAEGYSVSREKKESFPLTVTSAQKNPTAFYLCASSISGGTAETQYFGPGTRLLVL.

The chain joins TRBV7-3 to TRBJ2-2; TRBD1 matches 9 bases. V dropped 5 bases and J dropped 6; count of bases not matched to a gene: 7. Germline CDR1 is SGHTA and CDR2 is FQGTGA. The CDR3 has 15 amino acids. The CDR3 spells CASSLPTGGAGELFF. The CDR3 DNA follows: TGTGCCAGCAGCCTTCCAACAGGGGGCGCCGGGGAGCTGTTTTTT.

The V and J genes are TRBV19 and TRBJ1-3, with 8 bases identical to TRBD1. Germline CDR1 reads LNHDA; CDR2 reads SQIVND (reference sequence). This CDR3 region has 15 residues. Trimming cost V 10 bases and J 2 bases; bases outside gene matches: 10. The CDR3 loop is CATRQGSLTGNTIYF. In DNA form, the CDR3 reads TGTGCCACGAGACAGGGGTCCTTAACTGGAAACACCATATATTTT.